The 26 T cell receptor beta chains presented below share a single source sample, sequenced in a study of blood T cell repertoires in COVID-19. Assay used: immunoSEQ multiplex PCR; TCRdb lists only in-frame clones, some missing. The sample consists of 70,000 to 95,000 clones, roughly 87% of them appearing once. The sequencing sample was made of peripheral blood. Receptors originate from a man aged 50-59 years with acute or convalescent COVID-19.

The rearrangement uses TRBV7-2 and TRBJ2-3, with D possibly being TRBD2 (5 bases). Germline V gene lookup returns CDR1 SGHTA and CDR2 FQGNSA. V was cut by 5 bases and J by 1 base, with 10 bases left in between. This CDR3 has 14 amino acids. CDR3: CASSPAGGTDTQYF. The CDR3 region has the DNA TGTGCCAGCAGCCCGGCCGGGGGCACAGATACGCAGTATTTT.

The CDR3 reads CASSLAGSGTGEQFF. The DNA of the CDR3 is TGTGCCAGCAGCTTAGCTGGTAGCGGGACCGGTGAGCAGTTCTTC. The rearrangement links TRBV7-7 to TRBJ2-1; 8 nucleotides agree with TRBD2. The CDR3 consists of 15 residues. Germline V CDR1 and CDR2: SSHAT, FNYEAQ (reference sequence). J gave up 9 bases and V 0 bases, and 7 bases lay outside the gene matches.

The chain couples TRBV14 to TRBJ1-1; maybe TRBD1 (6 bases). V lost 4 bases and J lost 3, with 12 bases in between. Germline CDR1 is SGHDN and CDR2 is FVKESK. The CDR3 consists of 14 residues. Here the CDR3 DNA reads TGTGCCAGCAGCCGCCAAAACAGGGACACTGAAGCTTTCTTT. As protein: CASSRQNRDTEAFF.

This rearrangement joins TRBV5-6 to TRBJ2-3, with 8 bases fitting TRBD1. CDR3 length: 15 amino acids. Trimming at V came to 2 bases and at J to 4 bases, leaving 6 bases not matched to a gene. Germline-derived CDR1 and CDR2 are SGHDT and YYEEEE. The CDR3 loop is CASSLPGGNADTQYF. The CDR3 DNA follows: TGTGCCAGCAGCTTACCAGGGGGCAATGCAGATACGCAGTATTTT.

This rearrangement joins TRBV12-3 or TRBV12-4 to TRBJ1-5, with D maybe TRBD1 (6 bases). V was clipped by 6 bases and J by 7 bases, with 13 bases between them. There are 13 residues in the CDR3. The CDR3 loop is CASSTGRGQPQHF. In DNA, the CDR3 is TGTGCCAGCAGCACAGGGAGGGGGCAGCCCCAGCATTTT.

The J gene is TRBJ1-1, the V gene TRBV2; TRBD1 agrees at 7 bases. Trimming removed 4 bases from V and 0 bases from J; junction bases left unmatched: 2. The CDR3 length is 14 residues. CDR1 is SNHLY, CDR2 FYNNEI, per germline. In DNA form, the CDR3 reads TGTGCCAGCAGTGTAAGGGGGCTGAACACTGAAGCTTTCTTT. This gives the protein CASSVRGLNTEAFF.

This clone came up once. The V call is TRBV27, the J call TRBJ2-3; 15 nucleotides match TRBD2. With 5 bases clipped from V and 4 bases from J, the junction kept 10 bases outside the gene matches. CDR1 MNHEY and CDR2 SMNVEV come from the germline V gene (reference sequence). The CDR3 length is 18 residues. Here the CDR3 DNA reads TGTGCCAGCAGTCGGGGGACTAGCGGGGGGAAGTTCCCAGATACGCAGTATTTT. It encodes CASSRGTSGGKFPDTQYF.

This sequence joins TRBV9 and TRBJ2-1, with D unclear. The V gene lost 1 base and the J gene lost 3 bases, with 17 bases spanning the gap. Germline V gene sequence: CDR1 SGDLS, CDR2 YYNGEE. The CDR3 runs to 17 residues. The CDR3 nucleotides are TGTGCCAGCAGCGTATTACTCGACAAGATAAGCTACAATGAGCAGTTCTTC. This encodes CASSVLLDKISYNEQFF.

This rearrangement joins TRBV28 to TRBJ1-5; D remains unclear. This CDR3 contains 15 residues. V gave up 8 bases and J gave up 3 bases, with 17 bases separating them. Germline CDR1 reads MDHEN; CDR2 reads SYDVKM. CDR3 nucleotides: TGTGCCAGCTCAGGCCCGCCGGGGTTCAATCAGCCCCAGCATTTT. Amino acid sequence: CASSGPPGFNQPQHF. The variable domain in full, with the rest retrieved from reference TRBV28 and TRBJ1-5, is DVKVTQSSRYLVKRTGEKVFLECVQDMDHENMFWYRQDPGLGLRLIYFSYDVKMKEKGDIPEGYSVSREKKERFSLILESASTNQTSMYLCASSGPPGFNQPQHFGDGTRLSIL.

The rearrangement uses TRBV6-2 or TRBV6-3 and TRBJ2-3; 14 nucleotides align to TRBD2. The CDR3 spans 18 residues. CDR1 is MNHEY and CDR2 is SVGEGT in the germline V gene. V gave up 6 bases and J gave up 1 base; unmatched junction bases: 9. CDR3 region: CASSPGTSGSSGTDTQYF. Written as DNA, the CDR3 is TGTGCCAGCAGCCCTGGGACTAGCGGGAGTAGTGGCACAGATACGCAGTATTTT.

The V call is TRBV19, the J call TRBJ1-2; D is possibly TRBD1 (5 bases). Trimming stripped 0 bases from V and 8 bases from J, with 13 bases between. In germline, CDR1 is LNHDA, CDR2 SQIVND (reference sequence). This CDR3 spans 14 amino acids. CDR3 region: CASSIDKGIGGYTF. CDR3 in DNA: TGTGCCAGTAGTATAGATAAGGGGATCGGAGGCTACACCTTC.

The J gene is TRBJ2-1, the V gene TRBV6-5; 8 bases align to TRBD2. V lost 7 bases, J lost 3 bases, and 5 bases stayed unmatched. In germline, CDR1 is MNHEY, CDR2 SVGAGI. The CDR3 extends over 14 amino acids. CDR3 region: CASTGGYDYNEQFF. CDR3 DNA sequence: TGTGCCAGCACGGGAGGGTACGACTACAATGAGCAGTTCTTC.

The gene calls are TRBV7-8 and TRBJ1-3; TRBD1 aligns across 7 bases. Germline V gene data show CDR1 as SGHVS and CDR2 as FQNEAQ. CDR3 length equals 16 residues. J was trimmed by 3 bases and V by 5 bases; bases with no gene match: 10. CDR3 residues: CASSPGQAGSGNTIYF. CDR3 nucleotide sequence: TGTGCCAGCAGCCCAGGACAGGCTGGGAGTGGAAACACCATATATTTT. Drawing the rest from reference TRBV7-8 and TRBJ1-3, the complete variable domain is GAGVSQSPRYKVAKRGQDVALRCDPISGHVSLFWYQQALGQGPEFLTYFQNEAQLDKSGLPSDRFFAERPEGSVSTLKIQRTQQEDSAVYLCASSPGQAGSGNTIYFGEGSWLTVV.

This clone was recorded once. This chain links TRBV19 with TRBJ2-3; 9 bases fit TRBD1. This CDR3 has 15 residues. CDR1 and CDR2 from the germline V gene are LNHDA and SQIVND (reference sequence). The V segment lost 6 bases and the J segment 5 bases; nucleotides outside the gene matches: 9. CDR3 residues: CASRQTGGVRDTQYF. DNA of the CDR3: TGTGCCAGTAGACAGACAGGGGGAGTCCGAGATACGCAGTATTTT.

The J gene is TRBJ1-2, the V gene TRBV12-3 or TRBV12-4, with D possibly TRBD1 on 6 matching bases. Deletions cut 6 bases from V and 5 bases from J, with 10 bases between. The CDR3 sequence is 12 residues long. Here the CDR3 DNA reads TGTGCCAGCAGAACTCAGGGGTATGGCTACACCTTC. Residues: CASRTQGYGYTF.

The rearrangement uses TRBV9 and TRBJ2-6, with D perhaps TRBD1 (7 bases). In germline, CDR1 is SGDLS, CDR2 YYNGEE. The germline V and J ends were trimmed by 3 bases and 0 bases, with 16 bases remaining between them. CDR3 length: 18 amino acids. The CDR3 DNA sequence: TGTGCCAGCAGCGCCGGGGGACAGTTTCTCTCTGGGGCCAACGTCCTGACTTTC. It specifies CASSAGGQFLSGANVLTF.

The genes are TRBV2 and TRBJ2-3, with 8 positions matching TRBD1. Trimming removed 6 bases from V and 0 bases from J; junction bases left unmatched: 2. The germline gives CDR1 SNHLY, CDR2 FYNNEI. The CDR3 covers 14 residues. The CDR3 DNA reads as TGTGCCAGCAGGGACAGGGCTAGCACAGATACGCAGTATTTT. Translating gives CASRDRASTDTQYF.

The chain combines TRBV3-1 (or the pseudogene TRBV3-2) with TRBJ1-1; D is possibly TRBD1 (5 bases). There are 17 residues in the CDR3. V was trimmed by 0 bases and J by 1 base, leaving 15 bases between them. Germline V gene lookup returns CDR1 LGHDT and CDR2 YNNKEL (reference sequence). The CDR3 DNA follows: TGTGCCAGCAGCCAAGATCAGTTGGGGACTGCGAACACTGAAGCTTTCTTT. Translating gives CASSQDQLGTANTEAFF.

This rearrangement joins TRBV5-1 to TRBJ1-2; TRBD1 agrees at 9 bases. CDR3 length: 16 residues. CDR1 is SGHRS and CDR2 is YFSETQ in the germline V gene. V trimming: 4 bases; J trimming: 5 bases; junction bases outside the gene matches: 12. CDR3 sequence (DNA): TGCGCCAGCAGCCCTGGACAGGGGCCCCTTTGGTATGGCTACACCTTC. Residues: CASSPGQGPLWYGYTF.

V gene TRBV9 combines with J gene TRBJ2-7; TRBD1 agrees at 12 bases. With 0 bases clipped from V and 6 bases from J, the junction kept 7 bases outside the gene matches. This CDR3 has 16 residues. Germline CDR1 is SGDLS and CDR2 is YYNGEE. The CDR3 DNA reads TGTGCCAGCAGCGTAGGGAGGGACAGGGGGCTTTTCGAGCAGTACTTC. This codes for CASSVGRDRGLFEQYF.

V is TRBV5-1 and J is TRBJ2-1, with 7 bases identical to TRBD2. The CDR3 extends over 15 amino acids. CDR1 and CDR2 from the germline V gene are SGHRS and YFSETQ. V was clipped by 0 bases and J by 7 bases; unmatched bases: 7. CDR3 protein: CASSLALGEGNEQFF. The CDR3 DNA reads TGCGCCAGCAGCTTGGCACTCGGGGAGGGGAATGAGCAGTTCTTC. The complete variable domain, with remaining parts taken from reference TRBV5-1 and TRBJ2-1, reads KAGVTQTPRYLIKTRGQQVTLSCSPISGHRSVSWYQQTPGQGLQFLFEYFSETQRNKGNFPGRFSGRQFSNSRSEMNVSTLELGDSALYLCASSLALGEGNEQFFGPGTRLTVL.

The genes are TRBV7-8 and TRBJ1-1, with D possibly matching TRBD1 (6 bases). The CDR3 length is 15 residues. The V and J ends lost 5 bases and 0 bases respectively, with 13 bases between them. Looked up from germline, CDR1 is SGHVS and CDR2 is FQNEAQ. The CDR3 nucleotides read TGTGCCAGCAGCCACGATAGGACAGTGAACACTGAAGCTTTCTTT. It encodes CASSHDRTVNTEAFF.

This clone was detected only a few times. This chain joins TRBV5-4 and TRBJ1-2; TRBD1 is a possible D gene (6 bases). V was pared by 2 bases and J by 7 bases, with 12 bases between. The V gene's germline CDR1 is SGHNT and CDR2 YYREEE (reference sequence). There are 13 residues in the CDR3. CDR3 sequence reads: CASSFTGSSGYTF. Written as DNA, the CDR3 is TGTGCCAGCAGCTTCACAGGGAGCTCTGGCTACACCTTC.

The CDR3 DNA follows: TGTGCCTGGAGCATCAGGGGGATGGGCACTGAAGCTTTCTTT. Translating gives CAWSIRGMGTEAFF. The rearrangement uses TRBV30 and TRBJ1-1, with TRBD1 matching 7 bases. V dropped 3 bases and J dropped 4; count of bases not matched to a gene: 8. This CDR3 has 14 amino acids. Per the germline V gene, CDR1 is GTSNPN and CDR2 is SVGIG (reference sequence).

This clone was observed a handful of times. V usage is TRBV7-9 and J usage is TRBJ2-1, with TRBD2 matching 8 bases. V was pared by 3 bases and J by 6 bases, with 4 bases of the junction left unmatched. The CDR3 runs to 14 residues. CDR1 and CDR2 (germline): SEHNR, FQNEAQ (reference sequence). The CDR3 is CASSLRGRPNEQFF. The CDR3, as DNA: TGTGCCAGCAGCTTGCGCGGGAGGCCCAATGAGCAGTTCTTC.

The chain has TRBV5-1 and TRBJ2-2, with 9 bases aligning to TRBD2. J lost 1 base, V lost 1 base, and 5 bases had no gene match. The CDR3 covers 17 residues. Germline V gene sequence: CDR1 SGHRS, CDR2 YFSETQ. The chain's CDR3 is CASSLFPAGGNTGELFF. In DNA form, the CDR3 reads TGCGCCAGCAGCTTGTTCCCAGCGGGGGGGAACACCGGGGAGCTGTTTTTT.